These T cell receptor beta chains were read from a single sample in a study of T cells after yellow fever vaccination. TCRdb passed the 5' RACE reads through MiXCR, listing each CDR3 protein once. The sample has around 600,000 distinct CDR3 sequences; around an eighth are singletons. The starting material was PBMCs, obtained on the day of the yellow fever booster vaccination. The origin of the receptors is a man aged 25-45 years who received the YFV17D yellow fever vaccine. Both conserved end residues are part of each CDR3. Each record gives: clone size, V gene, J gene, D gene, CDR3 length, CDR3 protein, CDR3 DNA. A D gene is named only where the DNA matches it firmly. Size is stated for part of the rows, as once, few or many counts, or as a class when the clone is expanded.

abundance: many; v_gene: TRBV20-1; j_gene: TRBJ2-1; d_gene: TRBD2; len: 14; CDR3aa: CSAGLAGGDNEQFF; CDR3nt: TGCAGTGCCGGGCTAGCGGGAGGGGACAATGAGCAGTTCTTC
abundance: many; v_gene: TRBV7-2; j_gene: TRBJ2-3; d_gene: NA; len: 11; CDR3aa: CASRNYETQYF; CDR3nt: TGTGCCAGCAGGAATTACGAAACGCAGTATTTT
abundance: few; v_gene: TRBV24-1; j_gene: TRBJ2-1; d_gene: TRBD2; len: 17; CDR3aa: CATSDTGRGSSYNEQFF; CDR3nt: TGTGCCACCAGTGACACTGGTCGCGGGAGCTCCTACAATGAGCAGTTCTTC
abundance: NA; v_gene: TRBV7-8; j_gene: TRBJ2-1; d_gene: NA; len: 13; CDR3aa: CASSATRGHEQFF; CDR3nt: TGTGCCAGCAGCGCGACTAGAGGGCATGAGCAGTTCTTC
abundance: NA; v_gene: TRBV27; j_gene: TRBJ1-6; d_gene: NA; len: 15; CDR3aa: CASSFGQGNNSPLHF; CDR3nt: TGTGCCAGCAGTTTTGGCCAGGGCAATAATTCACCCCTCCACTTT
abundance: few; v_gene: TRBV29-1; j_gene: TRBJ2-3; d_gene: TRBD2; len: 15; CDR3aa: CSVEPLAGRTDTQYF; CDR3nt: TGCAGCGTTGAACCCCTAGCGGGTAGAACAGATACGCAGTATTTT
abundance: NA; v_gene: TRBV6-5; j_gene: TRBJ2-5; d_gene: TRBD2; len: 17; CDR3aa: CASSSLGLAGVQETQYF; CDR3nt: TGTGCCAGCAGTTCCCTCGGACTAGCGGGAGTACAAGAGACCCAGTACTTC
abundance: NA; v_gene: TRBV18; j_gene: TRBJ1-5; d_gene: NA; len: 14; CDR3aa: CASSAGINNQPQHF; CDR3nt: TGTGCCAGCTCGGCGGGGATTAATAATCAGCCCCAGCATTTT
abundance: NA; v_gene: TRBV7-2; j_gene: TRBJ2-7; d_gene: TRBD2; len: 14; CDR3aa: CATKETSDPHEQYF; CDR3nt: TGTGCCACCAAGGAAACTAGCGATCCCCACGAGCAGTACTTC
abundance: NA; v_gene: TRBV28; j_gene: TRBJ2-2; d_gene: NA; len: 17; CDR3aa: CASSEVAGARRGGELFF; CDR3nt: TGTGCCAGCAGTGAGGTGGCGGGAGCCCGCAGGGGCGGGGAGCTGTTTTTT
abundance: many; v_gene: TRBV29-1; j_gene: TRBJ2-7; d_gene: TRBD1; len: 15; CDR3aa: CSVVEDRGRSYEQYF; CDR3nt: TGCAGCGTTGTGGAGGACAGGGGGAGAAGTTACGAGCAGTACTTC
abundance: many; v_gene: TRBV20-1; j_gene: TRBJ2-1; d_gene: TRBD2; len: 14; CDR3aa: CSAPRGGLFNEQFF; CDR3nt: TGCAGTGCACCACGGGGGGGCCTTTTCAATGAGCAGTTCTTC
abundance: few; v_gene: TRBV28; j_gene: TRBJ2-7; d_gene: NA; len: 16; CDR3aa: CASSLSTRLATYEQYF; CDR3nt: TGTGCCAGCAGTTTGTCCACCCGGCTAGCAACCTACGAGCAGTACTTC
abundance: few; v_gene: TRBV4-3; j_gene: TRBJ2-1; d_gene: NA; len: 16; CDR3aa: CASSRFLGSSYNEQFF; CDR3nt: TGCGCCAGCAGCCGGTTTCTAGGGAGCTCCTACAATGAGCAGTTCTTC
abundance: few; v_gene: TRBV5-6; j_gene: TRBJ2-2; d_gene: NA; len: 12; CDR3aa: CASRGATGELFF; CDR3nt: TGTGCCAGTCGGGGGGCCACCGGGGAGCTGTTTTTT
abundance: many; v_gene: TRBV7-2; j_gene: TRBJ2-2; d_gene: NA; len: 15; CDR3aa: CASSLRGGNTGELFF; CDR3nt: TGTGCCAGCAGCTTAAGGGGAGGAAACACCGGGGAGCTGTTTTTT
abundance: NA; v_gene: TRBV29-1; j_gene: TRBJ1-1; d_gene: NA; len: 13; CDR3aa: CSVVQGGFPEAFF; CDR3nt: TGCAGCGTCGTCCAGGGTGGTTTTCCTGAAGCTTTCTTT
abundance: few; v_gene: TRBV2; j_gene: TRBJ1-4; d_gene: NA; len: 14; CDR3aa: CASTMGDNLSRLFF; CDR3nt: TGTGCCAGCACCATGGGGGACAACCTAAGTAGACTGTTTTTT
abundance: NA; v_gene: TRBV5-4; j_gene: TRBJ2-7; d_gene: TRBD1; len: 16; CDR3aa: CASSLAGTGNPYEQYF; CDR3nt: TGTGCCAGCAGCTTAGCCGGGACAGGGAACCCCTACGAGCAGTACTTC
abundance: NA; v_gene: TRBV11-2; j_gene: TRBJ2-1; d_gene: NA; len: 14; CDR3aa: CASSPRRGANEQFF; CDR3nt: TGTGCCAGCAGCCCCCGCCGAGGGGCCAATGAGCAGTTCTTC
abundance: few; v_gene: TRBV5-1; j_gene: TRBJ1-4; d_gene: NA; len: 15; CDR3aa: CASTTDGTTNEKLFF; CDR3nt: TGCGCCAGCACCACCGACGGAACAACTAATGAAAAACTGTTTTTT
abundance: NA; v_gene: TRBV5-1; j_gene: TRBJ2-1; d_gene: NA; len: 17; CDR3aa: CASSLTAGTSSYNEQFF; CDR3nt: TGCGCCAGCAGCCTGACCGCGGGAACCAGCTCCTACAATGAGCAGTTCTTC
abundance: NA; v_gene: TRBV4-3; j_gene: TRBJ2-7; d_gene: NA; len: 14; CDR3aa: CASSQTLTSGEQYF; CDR3nt: TGCGCCAGCAGCCAAACGCTGACCTCGGGGGAGCAGTACTTC
abundance: NA; v_gene: TRBV19; j_gene: TRBJ2-1; d_gene: NA; len: 15; CDR3aa: CASRRDSSSYNEQFF; CDR3nt: TGTGCCAGTCGACGGGACTCAAGCTCCTACAATGAGCAGTTCTTC
abundance: NA; v_gene: TRBV3-1; j_gene: TRBJ2-7; d_gene: NA; len: 13; CDR3aa: CASSQESTLEQYF; CDR3nt: TGTGCCAGCAGCCAAGAATCCACCCTGGAGCAGTACTTC
abundance: NA; v_gene: TRBV3-1; j_gene: TRBJ2-4; d_gene: NA; len: 16; CDR3aa: CASSQDLDLAKNIQYF; CDR3nt: TGTGCCAGCAGCCAAGATTTGGACCTGGCCAAAAACATTCAGTACTTC
abundance: few; v_gene: TRBV7-8; j_gene: TRBJ2-7; d_gene: TRBD2; len: 16; CDR3aa: CASSRRGGSGGNEQYF; CDR3nt: TGTGCCAGCAGCAGACGGGGCGGGAGTGGAGGTAACGAGCAGTACTTC
abundance: NA; v_gene: TRBV2; j_gene: TRBJ1-4; d_gene: TRBD1; len: 17; CDR3aa: CASSEGQGVSYNEKLFF; CDR3nt: TGTGCCAGCAGTGAGGGACAGGGGGTTTCCTACAATGAAAAACTGTTTTTT
abundance: few; v_gene: TRBV18; j_gene: TRBJ1-2; d_gene: NA; len: 14; CDR3aa: CASSPQSGTGGYTF; CDR3nt: TGTGCCAGCTCACCACAGTCTGGGACGGGTGGCTACACCTTC
abundance: NA; v_gene: TRBV7-2; j_gene: TRBJ2-1; d_gene: NA; len: 14; CDR3aa: CASNLPSSYNEQFF; CDR3nt: TGTGCCAGCAATTTACCAAGCTCCTACAATGAGCAGTTCTTC
abundance: NA; v_gene: TRBV6-1; j_gene: TRBJ2-5; d_gene: NA; len: 14; CDR3aa: CASSRHRTKETQYF; CDR3nt: TGTGCCAGCAGCAGACACAGGACGAAGGAGACCCAGTACTTC
abundance: NA; v_gene: TRBV28; j_gene: TRBJ1-4; d_gene: NA; len: 13; CDR3aa: CASSSGTNEKLFF; CDR3nt: TGTGCCAGCAGCTCAGGGACTAATGAAAAACTGTTTTTT
abundance: many; v_gene: TRBV7-2; j_gene: TRBJ2-4; d_gene: NA; len: 14; CDR3aa: CASSSGVTKNIQYF; CDR3nt: TGTGCCAGCAGCTCCGGAGTTACCAAAAACATTCAGTACTTC
abundance: few; v_gene: TRBV19; j_gene: TRBJ1-1; d_gene: NA; len: 12; CDR3aa: CASMRGWTEAFF; CDR3nt: TGTGCCAGTATGAGGGGTTGGACTGAAGCTTTCTTT
abundance: NA; v_gene: TRBV5-1; j_gene: TRBJ2-3; d_gene: TRBD2; len: 17; CDR3aa: CASSLGLAGVLSDTQYF; CDR3nt: TGCGCCAGCAGCTTGGGACTAGCGGGAGTCTTATCAGATACGCAGTATTTT
abundance: few; v_gene: TRBV11-2; j_gene: TRBJ2-3; d_gene: NA; len: 17; CDR3aa: CASSSNPGLISTDTQYF; CDR3nt: TGTGCCAGCAGCTCTAACCCAGGCCTGATTAGCACAGATACGCAGTATTTT
abundance: many; v_gene: TRBV28; j_gene: TRBJ1-6; d_gene: NA; len: 15; CDR3aa: CASSETGVTSSPLHF; CDR3nt: TGTGCCAGCAGTGAAACTGGGGTCACCAGTTCACCCCTCCACTTT
abundance: NA; v_gene: TRBV28; j_gene: TRBJ2-7; d_gene: TRBD1; len: 14; CDR3aa: CASSVQGALYEQYF; CDR3nt: TGTGCCAGCAGCGTTCAGGGGGCTCTCTACGAGCAGTACTTC
abundance: NA; v_gene: TRBV12-3/TRBV12-4; j_gene: TRBJ2-6; d_gene: TRBD1; len: 21; CDR3aa: CASSLLMPGTGGATGANVLTF; CDR3nt: TGTGCCAGCAGTTTACTCATGCCCGGGACAGGGGGCGCAACTGGGGCCAACGTCCTGACTTTC
abundance: NA; v_gene: TRBV19; j_gene: TRBJ2-4; d_gene: TRBD2; len: 14; CDR3aa: CASIKRDGENIQYF; CDR3nt: TGTGCCAGTATTAAGCGGGACGGAGAAAACATTCAGTACTTC
abundance: NA; v_gene: TRBV20-1; j_gene: TRBJ2-7; d_gene: TRBD2; len: 15; CDR3aa: CSASIWTRREGEQYF; CDR3nt: TGCAGTGCTAGCATTTGGACTAGAAGGGAGGGCGAGCAGTACTTC
abundance: few; v_gene: TRBV2; j_gene: TRBJ1-6; d_gene: NA; len: 14; CDR3aa: CASSVQSLNSPLHF; CDR3nt: TGTGCCAGCAGTGTACAGAGCCTCAATTCACCCCTCCACTTT
abundance: NA; v_gene: TRBV7-2; j_gene: TRBJ2-1; d_gene: TRBD2; len: 15; CDR3aa: CASSFSAGGQGEQFF; CDR3nt: TGTGCCAGCAGCTTCTCAGCGGGAGGGCAGGGTGAGCAGTTCTTC
abundance: NA; v_gene: TRBV5-1; j_gene: TRBJ2-1; d_gene: NA; len: 14; CDR3aa: CASSLVSAYNEQFF; CDR3nt: TGCGCCAGCAGCTTGGTTTCGGCCTACAATGAGCAGTTCTTC
abundance: few; v_gene: TRBV4-1; j_gene: TRBJ2-5; d_gene: NA; len: 16; CDR3aa: CASSQPVSSRRETQYF; CDR3nt: TGCGCCAGCAGCCAACCCGTTTCTAGCCGGAGGGAGACCCAGTACTTC
abundance: NA; v_gene: TRBV2; j_gene: TRBJ2-6; d_gene: NA; len: 13; CDR3aa: CASRISGANVLTF; CDR3nt: TGTGCCAGCCGAATCTCTGGGGCCAACGTCCTGACTTTC
abundance: NA; v_gene: TRBV6-4; j_gene: TRBJ1-6; d_gene: NA; len: 12; CDR3aa: CASSDSGGPLHF; CDR3nt: TGTGCCAGCAGTGACTCGGGGGGACCCCTCCACTTT
abundance: few; v_gene: TRBV7-2; j_gene: TRBJ2-7; d_gene: NA; len: 13; CDR3aa: CASSSGYSYEQYF; CDR3nt: TGTGCCAGCAGCTCCGGCTATTCCTACGAGCAGTACTTC
abundance: NA; v_gene: TRBV12-3/TRBV12-4; j_gene: TRBJ2-3; d_gene: TRBD2; len: 21; CDR3aa: CASSLEWPLAGGGGGTDTQYF; CDR3nt: TGTGCCAGCAGTTTGGAATGGCCCCTAGCGGGAGGAGGGGGTGGCACAGATACGCAGTATTTT
abundance: few; v_gene: TRBV5-1; j_gene: TRBJ2-5; d_gene: TRBD2; len: 15; CDR3aa: CASRKLAGGLETQYF; CDR3nt: TGCGCCAGCAGAAAACTAGCGGGAGGACTGGAGACCCAGTACTTC
abundance: NA; v_gene: TRBV5-1; j_gene: TRBJ2-1; d_gene: NA; len: 18; CDR3aa: CASSSPGGGPSSYNEQFF; CDR3nt: TGCGCCAGCAGCTCGCCCGGAGGGGGCCCCAGCTCCTACAATGAGCAGTTCTTC
abundance: NA; v_gene: TRBV20-1; j_gene: TRBJ2-3; d_gene: NA; len: 14; CDR3aa: CSARGLVRTDTQYF; CDR3nt: TGCAGTGCCAGAGGCTTAGTCCGCACAGATACGCAGTATTTT